This paragraph reports one T cell receptor (beta chain). The data derive from a study of blood T cells in healthy people across ages. Alongside a J-beta primer mix, a sample-barcoded 5' primer served in a second PCR lasting about 7 to 12 cycles. MiXCR, applied by TCRdb to the 5' RACE reads, yields one record per CDR3 protein. The sample records over 600,000 distinct CDR3 sequences, around 20% being singletons. The clonotype comes from a man aged 70-80 years in good health. Sequencing input: blood.

The CDR3 DNA is TGCAGTGTCAGGCCCGCTAGCGGGAGGGCCCATGAGCAGTTCTTC. It codes for CSVRPASGRAHEQFF. V is TRBV20-1 and J is TRBJ2-7; 12 nucleotides align to TRBD2. The DNA end is a closer match to TRBJ2-1, so the J assignment may be wrong. Germline lookup yields CDR1 DFQATT and CDR2 SNEGSKA (reference sequence). CDR3 size: 15 residues.